This TCR beta chain is from a study of brain metastases from non-small cell lung cancer. Whole-study results and caveats: T-cell clones appeared expanded in around 61% of brain metastases relative to matched primary tumors. T-cell infiltration was lower in brain metastases than primaries (P < 0.001).

This CDR3 has 16 amino acids. Looked up from germline, CDR1 is SGHVS and CDR2 is FQNEAQ. V was cut by 4 bases and J by 1 base, with 16 bases left in between. As concerns this clone: Its antigen is unidentified.

The data were produced by immunoSEQ multiplex PCR, yet TCRdb's version contains in-frame clones alone and is incomplete. The data contain fewer than 5,000 clones, 87% of them singletons. The specimen was primary lung tumor tissue. This TCR derives from a donor aged 40 or over with non-small cell lung cancer. The chain uses TRBV7-8 and TRBJ1-1; TRBD1 is a possible D gene (5 bases). CDR3 bases: TGTGCCAGCAGCTCGGAATTTAGGGGCCAGAACACTGAAGCTTTCTTT. It translates to CASSSEFRGQNTEAFF.